Listed below are T cell receptor beta chains from one sample, sequenced in a study of neoadjuvant anti-PD-1 for oral cavity cancer. Some clones are missing from TCRdb's copy, which holds only in-frame ones; the method was immunoSEQ multiplex PCR. This table holds tens of thousands of clones, about 85% found once. Sequencing used PBMCs, obtained after nivolumab (anti-PD-1) treatment. These receptors were obtained from a person aged 40 to 85 with oral cavity squamous cell carcinoma. CDR3s leave out the opening cysteine and the closing phenylalanine or tryptophan. D genes are given only for firm matches.

TRBJ2-1 | - | TRBV28 | ASSLPRYNEQF
TRBJ1-4 | - | TRBV6-1 | ASSEEYLATNEKLF
TRBJ2-3 | - | TRBV7-8 | ASRLTDTQY
TRBJ2-3 | TRBD2 | TRBV19 | ASSIWGGKRSTDTQY
TRBJ1-4 | - | TRBV6-5 | ASSYFGVGEKLF
TRBJ1-1 | - | TRBV6-4 | ASSDCHEWHGGGEAF
TRBJ2-1 | - | TRBV5-1 | ASYSGASYNEQF
TRBJ2-5 | TRBD1 | TRBV19 | ASSPQTGGAETQY
TRBJ2-7 | TRBD1 | TRBV6-5 | ASTRTGGYEQY
TRBJ1-2 | - | TRBV20-1 | SARAYGYT
TRBJ1-2 | - | TRBV6-1 | ASSEGETYGYT
TRBJ1-3 | - | TRBV28 | ASSPPSQTGNTIY
TRBJ2-6 | TRBD1 | TRBV19 | ASSRGQGASGANVLT
TRBJ2-1 | TRBD2 | TRBV19 | ASSMGGSSYNEQF
TRBJ2-6 | - | TRBV28 | ASMSGANVLT
TRBJ2-7 | - | TRBV6-1 | ASSEAYPSQTYEQY
TRBJ2-4 | - | TRBV6-5 | ASSLHPFTKNIQY
TRBJ1-3 | - | TRBV6-1 | ASSELEESSGNTIY
TRBJ2-5 | TRBD2 | TRBV28 | ASSLSGLAGEQETQY
TRBJ2-1 | - | TRBV7-9 | ASSLAPGPNNEQF
TRBJ1-1 | - | TRBV10-3 | AIGPSRDTEAF
TRBJ2-5 | - | TRBV2 | ASTERQETQY
TRBJ2-1 | - | TRBV5-1 | ASSFRLQAGRGYNEQF
TRBJ1-2 | - | TRBV5-6 | ASITGRGLSAGYT
TRBJ1-1 | - | TRBV2 | ASSVAVSGAEPKTTWSTEAF
TRBJ1-2 | TRBD1 | TRBV7-9 | ASSFGTGGGYT
TRBJ2-1 | TRBD1 | TRBV13 | ASSGNRGWTNEQF
TRBJ1-2 | - | TRBV28 | ASSLRGNYGYT
TRBJ2-2 | - | TRBV7-9 | ASSLAPGAGELF
TRBJ2-7 | - | TRBV2 | ASRGTRTAYEQY
TRBJ1-3 | - | TRBV10-3 | AITGVGISGNTIY
TRBJ1-1 | - | TRBV29-1 | SVEASPGTEAF
TRBJ2-1 | - | TRBV29-1 | SVELLENEQF
TRBJ2-1 | - | TRBV9 | ASSVELAAYNEQF
TRBJ2-7 | - | TRBV28 | ASSLSRAGYEQY
TRBJ2-1 | - | TRBV6-6 | ASSSQGGRVGNEQF
TRBJ2-7 | TRBD2 | TRBV14 | ASSQTSGRVEQY
TRBJ2-7 | - | TRBV9 | ASSPLGAYEQY
TRBJ2-5 | TRBD2 | TRBV28 | ASNGGAFGVETQY